These 28 T cell receptor beta chains share one sample of origin, sequenced in a study of post-analysis software for immune sequencing data (dated by TCRdb to 2013 to 2016). Libraries came from PCR. The sample was run on an Illumina HiSeq 2500. To reduce PCR and sequencing biases, unique molecular identifiers were incorporated into the TCR beta cDNA libraries. TCRdb cleaned the public reads at Q25 with fastp, built clones with MiXCR and kept in-frame beta chains. Merged by CDR3 protein, the rows form single entries marked with the most common genes and DNA. The sample table records roughly 870,000 distinct CDR3 sequences; roughly 58% of these occur just once. 4.6% of the sample goes to the ten largest clones. Here is what the overall study found, with its caveats: Patients showed significantly higher frequencies than controls for about 5 TRBV segments, among them TRBV5-6, TRBV5-1 and TRBV20-1.

These TCRs' antigens remain unknown. The sequencing input was blood. The receptors shown here come from a girl aged 10 to 17 with multiple sclerosis.

This clonotype has more than one count but fewer than ten. The gene calls are TRBV7-9 and TRBJ2-7, with TRBD1 matching 7 bases. V lost 5 bases and J lost 0; bases outside the gene matches: 10. Germline V CDR1 and CDR2: SEHNR, FQNEAQ (reference sequence). This CDR3 has 16 residues. The CDR3 region is CASSPHRGASSYEQYF. As DNA, the CDR3 is TGTGCCAGCAGCCCACACAGGGGCGCCAGCTCCTACGAGCAGTACTTC.

This sequence joins TRBV28 and TRBJ2-7; 9 bases are shared with TRBD2. With 5 bases clipped from V and 2 bases from J, the junction kept 7 bases outside the gene matches. CDR1 MDHEN and CDR2 SYDVKM come from the germline V gene. The CDR3 covers 15 residues. CDR3 sequence reads: CASSRIAGAAYEQYF. For the CDR3, the DNA is TGTGCCAGCAGTAGAATAGCGGGGGCGGCCTACGAGCAGTACTTC.

This clonotype was detected a few times. V usage is TRBV27 and J usage is TRBJ2-1, with D perhaps TRBD2 (5 bases). Trimming pared 1 base from V and 2 bases from J, leaving 6 bases between. The CDR3 has 14 residues. Germline V lookup: CDR1 MNHEY, CDR2 SMNVEV (reference sequence). The DNA for the CDR3 is TGTGCCAGCAGTTTATGGACTCCCTACAATGAGCAGTTCTTC. Protein sequence: CASSLWTPYNEQFF.

V and J are TRBV12-3 or TRBV12-4 and TRBJ2-3; 8 bases line up with TRBD2. V was pared by 7 bases and J by 8 bases, with 8 bases of the junction left unmatched. This CDR3 spans 13 amino acids. CDR3 in amino acids: CASTGTRRSTQYF. In DNA, the CDR3 is TGTGCCAGCACCGGGACTAGAAGGTCTACGCAGTATTTT.

The chain links TRBV11-2 to TRBJ2-3; 7 bases align to TRBD1. Per germline, CDR1 SGHAT and CDR2 FQNNGV. Trimming at V came to 6 bases and at J to 0 bases, leaving 9 bases not matched to a gene. This CDR3 comprises 16 residues. CDR3 amino acids: CASSFQGVWSTDTQYF. The CDR3, as DNA: TGTGCCAGCAGTTTTCAGGGGGTTTGGAGCACAGATACGCAGTATTTT.

Only a few counts were recorded for this clonotype. The genes are TRBV7-3 and TRBJ1-2; D gene ambiguous. The length of the CDR3 is 18 residues. Trimming stripped 2 bases from V and 6 bases from J, with 25 bases between. The germline V gene encodes CDR1 SGHTA and CDR2 FQGTGA. Written as DNA, the CDR3 is TGTGCCAGCAGCTTAGTCAGTGGTCAGCCCAGAGCTGGCAATGGCTACACCTTC. This sequence encodes CASSLVSGQPRAGNGYTF.

As for this clonotype: One end of the junction varies from germline; a read error may be responsible. The genes are TRBV12-3 or TRBV12-4 and TRBJ2-1; 8 nucleotides agree with TRBD2. This CDR3 spans 18 amino acids. CDR3 loop: CASSPRGVIPSSYKEQFF. CDR3 bases: TGTGCCAGCAGTCCGCGGGGGGTCATACCTAGCTCCTACAAGGAGCAGTTCTTC.

CDR3 sequence (DNA): TGTGCCAGCAGAACCGGGACTCTCGTCGGACCCTATGGCTACACCTTC. It yields the protein CASRTGTLVGPYGYTF. The gene calls are TRBV12-3 or TRBV12-4 and TRBJ1-2; tentative D call: TRBD1 (5 bases). Trimming pared 6 bases from V and 4 bases from J, leaving 21 bases between. The CDR3 covers 16 residues.

This clonotype was recorded only once. The junction differs from germline at one of its ends, possibly a read error. The chain uses TRBV3-1 and TRBJ2-2, with a weak D call TRBD1 (6 bases). CDR3 size: 14 residues. Germline CDR1 is LGHDT and CDR2 is YNNKEL (reference sequence). Written as DNA, the CDR3 is TGTGCCAGCAACCAAGGACAGACCACCGGGGAGCTGTTTTTT. Its protein is CASNQGQTTGELFF.

V is TRBV7-3 and J is TRBJ2-3; no definite D call. Germline CDR1 and CDR2: SGHTA and FQGTGA. CDR3 size: 14 residues. The V gene lost 2 bases and the J gene lost 2 bases, with 8 bases spanning the gap. CDR3 amino acids: CASSLYPATDTQYF. CDR3 DNA: TGTGCCAGCAGCTTATATCCAGCCACAGATACGCAGTATTTT.

V usage is TRBV12-3 or TRBV12-4 and J usage is TRBJ1-4; 10 bases are a match to TRBD1. The length of the CDR3 is 14 residues. V lost 5 bases and J lost 7; bases outside the gene matches: 4. CDR3 residues: CASSRGQGSEKLFF. The CDR3 nucleotides read TGTGCCAGCAGTCGGGGACAGGGGAGTGAAAAACTGTTTTTT.

J is TRBJ2-5 and V is TRBV15; TRBD1 is a possible D gene (6 bases). CDR3 length: 14 amino acids. CDR1 is LNHNV and CDR2 is YYDKDF in the germline V gene (reference sequence). V lost 3 bases to trimming and J lost 5 bases, with 13 bases between them. As DNA, the CDR3 is TGTGCCACCAGCAGGTACAGGGAAGGGGAGACCCAGTACTTC. Translating gives CATSRYREGETQYF.

The V call is TRBV10-3, the J call TRBJ2-2; TRBD1 matches at 10 bases. V lost 4 bases and J lost 5; bases outside the gene matches: 4. In germline, CDR1 is ENHRY, CDR2 SYGVKD. CDR3 length: 15 residues. The CDR3 bases are TGTGCCATCAGTGTTGACAGGGGGCTAACCGGGGAGCTGTTTTTT. Translation gives CAISVDRGLTGELFF.

Ten or more counts support this clonotype. This chain joins TRBV5-1 and TRBJ2-3; TRBD2 matches at 9 bases. Unmatched junction bases numbered 5, after V lost 4 bases and J lost 5 bases. Germline CDR1 is SGHRS and CDR2 is YFSETQ. CDR3 size: 14 residues. The CDR3, as DNA: TGCGCCAGCAGCCTCGGGACTAGCTTAGATACGCAGTATTTT. Amino acid sequence: CASSLGTSLDTQYF.

The rearrangement links TRBV29-1 to TRBJ1-2, with TRBD1 as a possible D gene (5 bases). Trimming took 6 bases from V and 2 from J, leaving 13 bases between them. The CDR3 has 13 residues. Germline lookup yields CDR1 SQVTM and CDR2 ANQGSEA. DNA for the CDR3: TGCAGCGTCGCTGGGACGTTAAACTATGGCTACACCTTC. The encoded protein is CSVAGTLNYGYTF.

The chain carries TRBV11-2 and TRBJ2-4; perhaps TRBD2 as D (5 bases). CDR1 and CDR2 (germline): SGHAT, FQNNGV. The CDR3 contains 15 residues. V was clipped by 4 bases and J by 7 bases, with 17 bases between them. In DNA form, the CDR3 reads TGTGCCAGCAGCTCAGAGAGGACTCGAAGGAACATTCAGTACTTC. It specifies CASSSERTRRNIQYF. The variable domain in full, completed from reference TRBV11-2 and TRBJ2-4, reads EAGVAQSPRYKIIEKRQSVAFWCNPISGHATLYWYQQILGQGPKLLIQFQNNGVVDDSQLPKDRFSAERLKGVDSTLKIQPAKLEDSAVYLCASSSERTRRNIQYFGAGTRLSVL.

The genes are TRBV14 and TRBJ2-5; the D is unclear. Near its end, the DNA agrees better with TRBJ2-7, so the J call may be wrong. The CDR3 is 14 residues long. Germline V gives CDR1 SGHDN, CDR2 FVKESK. Written as DNA, the CDR3 is TGTGCCAGCAGCCAAGATCTTGCCCCCCACGAGCAGTACTTC. Protein sequence: CASSQDLAPHEQYF.

The CDR3: CASIPTSGRANEQFF. In nucleotides, the CDR3 is TGTGCCAGCATCCCGACTAGCGGGAGGGCGAATGAGCAGTTCTTC. This rearrangement joins TRBV6-6 to TRBJ2-1; TRBD2 matches 14 bases. There are 15 residues in the CDR3. Germline loops: CDR1 MNHNY, CDR2 SVGAGI (reference sequence). Trimming cost V 7 bases and J 7 bases; bases outside gene matches: 6.

The CDR3 nucleotides are TGTGCCAGCAGTACGACAGTAGCGAACACCGGGGAGCTGTTTTTT. As protein: CASSTTVANTGELFF. The chain links TRBV27 to TRBJ2-2, with D tentatively TRBD1 (5 bases). The germline gives CDR1 MNHEY, CDR2 SMNVEV (reference sequence). V lost 5 bases, J lost 0 bases, and 10 bases lay in between. The length of the CDR3 is 15 residues.

The chain links TRBV6-5 to TRBJ2-1; TRBD1 matches 8 bases. J lost 7 bases, V lost 8 bases, and 7 bases had no gene match. Germline V gene data show CDR1 as MNHEY and CDR2 as SVGAGI. The CDR3 sequence is 13 residues long. The CDR3 reads CASRDRKKNEQFF. The CDR3 coding sequence is TGTGCCAGCCGGGACAGGAAAAAGAATGAGCAGTTCTTC.

The chain joins TRBV10-3 to TRBJ2-7, with TRBD2 matching over 7 bases. CDR3 length: 14 amino acids. Trimming at V came to 6 bases and at J to 2 bases, leaving 7 bases not matched to a gene. Germline loops: CDR1 ENHRY, CDR2 SYGVKD. CDR3 nucleotides: TGTGCCATCAGCGAGGGGCGGGGGACCTACGAGCAGTACTTC. Translating gives CAISEGRGTYEQYF.

This clonotype showed up just a few times. The chain employs TRBV7-9 and TRBJ2-5, with D possibly TRBD1 on 5 matching bases. Germline CDR1 SEHNR, CDR2 FQNEAQ (reference sequence). Trimming removed 1 base from V and 5 bases from J, with 14 bases in between. The CDR3 runs 15 residues. The CDR3 nucleotides are TGTGCCAGCAGCTTAGTCCAGGGCCCTGGGGAGACCCAGTACTTC. Translating it yields CASSLVQGPGETQYF.

This clonotype was seen a few times. This chain uses TRBV20-1 with TRBJ2-5; tentative D call: TRBD1 (5 bases). V lost 0 bases and J lost 2, with 13 bases in between. Per the germline V gene, CDR1 is DFQATT and CDR2 is SNEGSKA (reference sequence). The CDR3 length is 15 residues. DNA of the CDR3: TGCAGTGCTAGAGAGGCCAGGGTCCCACAAGAGACCCAGTACTTC. This translates into CSAREARVPQETQYF.

This clonotype was observed once. The CDR3 here is CSASIVAGAEQYF. The CDR3 DNA reads as TGCAGTGCTAGCATAGTAGCGGGAGCCGAGCAGTACTTC. The V and J genes are TRBV20-1 and TRBJ2-7; 9 nucleotides align to TRBD2. Germline values: CDR1 DFQATT, CDR2 SNEGSKA (reference sequence). This CDR3 has 13 residues. V shed 3 bases and J 6 bases; nucleotides not matched to a gene: 6.

V usage is TRBV20-1 and J usage is TRBJ2-1; no definite D call. Trimming shortened V by 5 bases and J by 5 bases, and 7 bases separated the two germline ends. Germline values: CDR1 DFQATT, CDR2 SNEGSKA (reference sequence). The CDR3 sequence is 11 residues long. The CDR3 sequence: CSAQTDNEQFF. The CDR3 DNA reads TGCAGTGCTCAGACTGACAATGAGCAGTTCTTC.

The CDR3 here is CASSLNKGSTQYF. The CDR3 nucleotides read TGTGCCAGCAGCTTAAATAAGGGATCAACGCAGTATTTT. This chain links TRBV11-3 with TRBJ2-3; no clear D gene. This CDR3 is 13 amino acids long. Trimming shortened V by 2 bases and J by 9 bases, and 12 bases separated the two germline ends. From germline, CDR1 is SGHNT and CDR2 YENEEA.

In its sample, this clonotype was seen a few times. The gene calls are TRBV19 and TRBJ2-7; weak D call: TRBD1 (6 bases). V was trimmed by 5 bases and J by 0 bases, leaving 11 bases between them. Germline CDR1 LNHDA, CDR2 SQIVND (reference sequence). This CDR3 comprises 14 residues. In nucleotides, the CDR3 is TGTGCCAGTAGTTCCCGGACAGACTCCTACGAGCAGTACTTC. Translated: CASSSRTDSYEQYF. Looking up the rest from reference TRBV19 and TRBJ2-7 gives the full variable domain: DGGITQSPKYLFRKEGQNVTLSCEQNLNHDAMYWYRQDPGQGLRLIYYSQIVNDFQKGDIAEGYSVSREKKESFPLTVTSAQKNPTAFYLCASSSRTDSYEQYFGPGTRLTVT.

J is TRBJ2-1 and V is TRBV7-3; 10 nucleotides agree with TRBD2. The J call may be mistaken, given a closer DNA end match to TRBJ2-7. The CDR3 spans 15 residues. Germline V gene sequence: CDR1 SGHTA, CDR2 FQGTGA. CDR3 bases: TGTGCCAGCAGCGTATCTAGCGGGAGTTCCTACGAGCAGTACTTC. Translation gives CASSVSSGSSYEQYF.